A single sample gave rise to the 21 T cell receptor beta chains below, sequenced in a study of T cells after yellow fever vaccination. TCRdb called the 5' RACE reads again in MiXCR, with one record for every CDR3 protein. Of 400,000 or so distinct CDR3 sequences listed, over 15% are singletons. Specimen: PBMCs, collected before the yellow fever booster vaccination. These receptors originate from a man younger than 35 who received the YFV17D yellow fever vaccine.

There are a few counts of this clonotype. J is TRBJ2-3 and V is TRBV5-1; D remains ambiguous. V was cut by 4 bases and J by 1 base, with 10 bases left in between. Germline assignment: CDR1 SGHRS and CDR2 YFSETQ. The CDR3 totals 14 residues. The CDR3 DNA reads TGCGCCAGCAGCCCCGCTCCCGGCACAGATACGCAGTATTTT. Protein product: CASSPAPGTDTQYF.

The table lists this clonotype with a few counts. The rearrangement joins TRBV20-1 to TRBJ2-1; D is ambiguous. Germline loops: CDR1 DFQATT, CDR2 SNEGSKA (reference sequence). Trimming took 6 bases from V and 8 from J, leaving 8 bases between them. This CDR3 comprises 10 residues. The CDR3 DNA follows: TGCAGTGCCCGTCATTATGAGCAGTTCTTC. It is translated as CSARHYEQFF.

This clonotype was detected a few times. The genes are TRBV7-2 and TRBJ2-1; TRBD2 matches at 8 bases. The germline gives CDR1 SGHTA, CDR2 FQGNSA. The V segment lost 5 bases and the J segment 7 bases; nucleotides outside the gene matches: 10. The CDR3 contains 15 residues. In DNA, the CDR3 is TGTGCCAGCAGCACCGGGGGGGCGGGGTCAAATGAGCAGTTCTTC. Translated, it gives CASSTGGAGSNEQFF.

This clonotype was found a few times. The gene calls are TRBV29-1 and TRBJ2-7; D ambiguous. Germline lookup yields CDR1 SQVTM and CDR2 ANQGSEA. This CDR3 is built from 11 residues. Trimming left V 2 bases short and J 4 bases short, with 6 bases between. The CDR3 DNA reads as TGCAGCGTTGAAATACGTTACGAGCAGTACTTC. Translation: CSVEIRYEQYF.

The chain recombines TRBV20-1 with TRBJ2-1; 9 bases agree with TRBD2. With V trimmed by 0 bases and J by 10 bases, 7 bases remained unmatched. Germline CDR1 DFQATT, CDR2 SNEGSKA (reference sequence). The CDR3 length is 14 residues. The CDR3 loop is CSARDRTSAVEQFF. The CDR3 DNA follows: TGCAGTGCTAGAGATCGGACTAGCGCCGTCGAGCAGTTCTTC.

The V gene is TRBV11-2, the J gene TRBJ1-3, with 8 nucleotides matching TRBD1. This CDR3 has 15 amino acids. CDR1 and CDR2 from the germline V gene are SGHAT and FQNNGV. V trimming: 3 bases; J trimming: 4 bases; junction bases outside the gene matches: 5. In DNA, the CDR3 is TGTGCCAGCAGCTTCCAGGGGGCCGGAGGAAACACCATATATTTT. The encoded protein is CASSFQGAGGNTIYF.

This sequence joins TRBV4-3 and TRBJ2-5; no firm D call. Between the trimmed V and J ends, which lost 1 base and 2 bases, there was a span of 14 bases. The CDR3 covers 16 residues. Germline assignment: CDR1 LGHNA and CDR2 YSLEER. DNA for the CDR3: TGCGCCAGCAGCCAAGGCAATGGCTACCAACAAGAGACCCAGTACTTC. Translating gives CASSQGNGYQQETQYF.

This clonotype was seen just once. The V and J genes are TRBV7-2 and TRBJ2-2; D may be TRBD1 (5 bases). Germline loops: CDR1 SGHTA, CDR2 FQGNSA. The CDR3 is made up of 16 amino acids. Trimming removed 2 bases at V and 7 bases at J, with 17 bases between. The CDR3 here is CASSLRGAGFGGELFF. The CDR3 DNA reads TGTGCCAGCAGCTTAAGGGGTGCAGGGTTTGGCGGGGAGCTGTTTTTT.

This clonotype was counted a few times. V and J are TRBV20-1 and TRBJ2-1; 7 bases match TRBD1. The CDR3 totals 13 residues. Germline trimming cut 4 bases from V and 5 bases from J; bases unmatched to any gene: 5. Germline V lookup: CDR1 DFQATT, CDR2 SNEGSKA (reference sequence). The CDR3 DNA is TGCAGTGCTAACGGACAGGCCGACAATGAGCAGTTCTTC. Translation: CSANGQADNEQFF.

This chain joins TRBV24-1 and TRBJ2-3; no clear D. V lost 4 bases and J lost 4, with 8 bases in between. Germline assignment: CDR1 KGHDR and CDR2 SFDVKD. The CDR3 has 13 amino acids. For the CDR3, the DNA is TGTGCCACCAGTGAATGGCGAGCAGATACGCAGTATTTT. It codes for CATSEWRADTQYF.

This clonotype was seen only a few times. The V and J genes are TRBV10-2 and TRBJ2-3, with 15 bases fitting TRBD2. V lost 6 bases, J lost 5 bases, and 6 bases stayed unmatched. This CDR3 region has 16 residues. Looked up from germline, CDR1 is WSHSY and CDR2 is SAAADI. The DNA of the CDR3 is TGCGCCAGCAGCCCGGGACTAGCGGGGGGTAGAGATACGCAGTATTTT. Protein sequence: CASSPGLAGGRDTQYF.

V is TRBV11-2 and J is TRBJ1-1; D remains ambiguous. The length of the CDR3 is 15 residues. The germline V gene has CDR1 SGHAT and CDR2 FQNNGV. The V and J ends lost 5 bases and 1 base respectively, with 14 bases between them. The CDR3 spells CASSLYHSPNTEAFF. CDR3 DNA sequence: TGTGCCAGCAGCCTCTACCATTCCCCGAACACTGAAGCTTTCTTT.

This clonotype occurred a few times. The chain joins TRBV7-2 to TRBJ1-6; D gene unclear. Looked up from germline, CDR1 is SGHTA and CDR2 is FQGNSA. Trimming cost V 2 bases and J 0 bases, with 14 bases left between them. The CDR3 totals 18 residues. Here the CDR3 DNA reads TGTGCCAGCAGCTTAACGGGCATTACGAGCTCCTATAATTCACCCCTCCACTTT. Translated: CASSLTGITSSYNSPLHF.

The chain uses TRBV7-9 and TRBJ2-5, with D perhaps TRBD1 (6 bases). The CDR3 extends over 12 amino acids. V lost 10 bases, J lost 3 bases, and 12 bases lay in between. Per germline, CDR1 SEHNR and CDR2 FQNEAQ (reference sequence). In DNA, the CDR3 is TGTGCCAATGCAGGGGTGAAAGAGACCCAGTACTTC. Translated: CANAGVKETQYF.

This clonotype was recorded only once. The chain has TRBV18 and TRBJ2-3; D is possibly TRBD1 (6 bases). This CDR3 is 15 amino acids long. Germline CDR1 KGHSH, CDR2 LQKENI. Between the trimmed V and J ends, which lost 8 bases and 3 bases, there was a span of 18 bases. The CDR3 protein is CASTDRWGATDTQYF. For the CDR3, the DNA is TGTGCCAGCACTGACAGGTGGGGAGCAACAGATACGCAGTATTTT.

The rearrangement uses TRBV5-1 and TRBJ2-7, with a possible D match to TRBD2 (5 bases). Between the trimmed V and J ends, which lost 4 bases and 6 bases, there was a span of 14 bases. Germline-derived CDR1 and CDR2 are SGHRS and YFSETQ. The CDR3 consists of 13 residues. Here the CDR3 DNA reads TGCGCCAGCAGCCCGTCCCCGGGGTCCGAGCAGTACTTC. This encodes CASSPSPGSEQYF.

The CDR3 loop reads CASSLATGIGEAFF. DNA for the CDR3: TGTGCCAGCAGCTTAGCTACAGGGATTGGTGAAGCTTTCTTT. The rearrangement uses TRBV7-8 and TRBJ1-1, with D possibly TRBD1 on 6 matching bases. The CDR3 covers 14 residues. Germline V gene lookup returns CDR1 SGHVS and CDR2 FQNEAQ. Trimming removed 0 bases from V and 7 bases from J, with 12 bases in between.

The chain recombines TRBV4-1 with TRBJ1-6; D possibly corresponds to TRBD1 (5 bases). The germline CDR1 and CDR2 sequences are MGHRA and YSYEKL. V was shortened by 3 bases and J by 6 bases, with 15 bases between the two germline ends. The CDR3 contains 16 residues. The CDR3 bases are TGCGCCAGCAGCCACGGACCGCCTAGGGGTAATTCACCCCTCCACTTT. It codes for CASSHGPPRGNSPLHF.

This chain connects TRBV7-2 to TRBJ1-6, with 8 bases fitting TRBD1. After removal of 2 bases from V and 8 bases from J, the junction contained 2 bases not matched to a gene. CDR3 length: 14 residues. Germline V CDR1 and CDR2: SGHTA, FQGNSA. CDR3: CASSLQGADSPLHF. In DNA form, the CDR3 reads TGTGCCAGCAGCTTACAGGGGGCGGATTCACCCCTCCACTTT.

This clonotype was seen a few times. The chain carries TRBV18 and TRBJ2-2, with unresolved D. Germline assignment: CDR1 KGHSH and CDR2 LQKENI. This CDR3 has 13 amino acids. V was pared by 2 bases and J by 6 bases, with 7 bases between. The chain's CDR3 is CASSPLPAGELFF. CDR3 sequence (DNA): TGTGCCAGCTCACCATTGCCAGCCGGGGAGCTGTTTTTT.

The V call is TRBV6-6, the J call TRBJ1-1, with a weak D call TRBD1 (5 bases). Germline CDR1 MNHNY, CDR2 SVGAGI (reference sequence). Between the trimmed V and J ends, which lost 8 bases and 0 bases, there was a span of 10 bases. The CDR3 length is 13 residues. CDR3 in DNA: TGTGCCAGCGATCAGGGCGTGAACACTGAAGCTTTCTTT. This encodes CASDQGVNTEAFF.